This TCR beta chain was sequenced during a study of blood T cell repertoires in COVID-19. Study information: Acute and convalescent COVID-19 samples came from the United States, Italy and Spain. PBMCs, B-cell-depleted T cells, or T cells were the source of the cDNA or gDNA that made up the material.

V lost 2 bases to trimming and J lost 6 bases; unmatched junction nucleotides: 4. This CDR3 is built from 15 residues. CDR1 is KGHDR and CDR2 is SFDVKD in the germline V gene. It was during active infection that Seattle patients were enrolled and then longitudinally followed. Authors' methods: Amplification of reference gene primers was used by the study to estimate nucleated cell counts. The repertoire was sequenced with immunoSEQ multiplex PCR; TCRdb's copy has only in-frame clones and lacks some. V, J and clone size were drawn from that table, and D and trimming were deduced from the DNA. This table holds tens of thousands of clones, about nine tenths found once.

The source of this sequence is a man in his fifties or sixties with COVID-19, enrolled during active disease. V gene TRBV24-1 combines with J gene TRBJ1-2; TRBD1 agrees at 11 bases. The specimen sequenced was peripheral blood. The CDR3 here is CATSDSRTGGDGYTF. The DNA of the CDR3 is TGTGCCACCAGTGATTCGAGGACAGGGGGCGATGGCTACACCTTC.